This note documents a single T cell receptor (beta chain) sequence. Its antigen is undetermined. This entry belongs to a study of cytomegalovirus exposure and HLA in healthy donors. The germline V gene encodes CDR1 SGHNT and CDR2 YENEEA. V was trimmed by 3 bases and J by 3 bases, leaving 15 bases between them. The CDR3 has 15 residues. Study-wide points: Sequencing likely produced, as an artifact, a cluster of highly shared sequence variants.

These donors counted as nominally healthy when sampled, but unrecorded immune exposures were likely. The PCR used 60 Vbeta and 13 Jbeta primers. TCRdb keeps only in-frame clones here, not all; method: immunoSEQ multiplex PCR. This sample yields around 150,000 clones, of which 80% to 90% are seen a single time; more than 2% belongs to the top ten. The receptor was isolated from a man in his late teens or twenties in good health and CMV-seropositive. The V call is TRBV11-3, the J call TRBJ2-7; maybe TRBD2 (6 bases). The specimen was PBMCs. CDR3 loop: CASSLDRGTHYEQYF. CDR3 nucleotide sequence: TGTGCCAGCAGCTTGGACCGAGGGACTCACTACGAGCAGTACTTC. Looking up the rest from reference TRBV11-3 and TRBJ2-7 gives the full variable domain: EAGVVQSPRYKIIEKKQPVAFWCNPISGHNTLYWYLQNLGQGPELLIRYENEEAVDDSQLPKDRFSAERLKGVDSTLKIQPAELGDSAVYLCASSLDRGTHYEQYFGPGTRLTVT.